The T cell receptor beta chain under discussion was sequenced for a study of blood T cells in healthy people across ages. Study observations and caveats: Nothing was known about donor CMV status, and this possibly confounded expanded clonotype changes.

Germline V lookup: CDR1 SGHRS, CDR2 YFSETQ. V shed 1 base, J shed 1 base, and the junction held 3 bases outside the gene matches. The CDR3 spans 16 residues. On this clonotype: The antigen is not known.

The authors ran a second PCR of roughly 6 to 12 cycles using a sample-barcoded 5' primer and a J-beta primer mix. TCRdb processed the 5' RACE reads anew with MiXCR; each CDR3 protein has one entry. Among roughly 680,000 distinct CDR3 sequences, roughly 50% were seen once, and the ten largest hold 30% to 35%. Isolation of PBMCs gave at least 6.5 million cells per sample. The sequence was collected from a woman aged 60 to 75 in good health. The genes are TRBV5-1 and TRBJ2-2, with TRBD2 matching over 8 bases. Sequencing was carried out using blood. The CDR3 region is CASSLFLAGNTGELFF. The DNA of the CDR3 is TGCGCCAGCAGCTTGTTCCTAGCGGGGAACACCGGGGAGCTGTTTTTT.